A single sample gave rise to the 12 T cell receptor beta chains below, sequenced in a study of shared clonotypes between healthy human individuals. The protocol was immunoSEQ multiplex PCR, while the TCRdb copy is restricted to in-frame clones and leaves out a portion. The table has millions of clones, just over 90% seen once. Sequencing was carried out using naive CD4+ T cells from PBMCs. Documented subset: CD45RA+ positively selected. The source is a man in his late teens or twenties in good health. Some clones in this sample may be carry-over from other donors' samples.

The chain combines TRBV19 with TRBJ2-1; 8 nucleotides match TRBD1. J gave up 9 bases and V 5 bases, and 12 bases lay outside the gene matches. The CDR3 consists of 15 residues. Germline V gene sequence: CDR1 LNHDA, CDR2 SQIVND (reference sequence). CDR3 sequence reads: CASSLRQGIRVEQFF. In nucleotides, the CDR3 is TGTGCCAGTAGTTTGAGACAGGGGATCCGCGTTGAGCAGTTCTTC.

This clone was observed a few times. The chain carries TRBV5-6 and TRBJ1-1; D is uncertain. The germline V gene encodes CDR1 SGHDT and CDR2 YYEEEE. V was cut by 5 bases and J by 1 base, with 9 bases left in between. The CDR3 has 13 residues. Here the CDR3 DNA reads TGTGCCAGCAGTCAGAAGGGGAACACTGAAGCTTTCTTT. Translation gives CASSQKGNTEAFF. The full variable domain, with the rest looked up from reference TRBV5-6 and TRBJ1-1, is DAGVTQSPTHLIKTRGQQVTLRCSPKSGHDTVSWYQQALGQGPQFIFQYYEEEERQRGNFPDRFSGHQFPNYSSELNVNALLLGDSALYLCASSQKGNTEAFFGQGTRLTVV.

The chain is built from TRBV10-3 and TRBJ2-7; 12 bases map to TRBD1. The germline V gene encodes CDR1 ENHRY and CDR2 SYGVKD. This CDR3 region has 14 residues. V lost 4 bases to trimming and J lost 5 bases; unmatched junction nucleotides: 3. CDR3 coding DNA: TGTGCCATCAGTGCGGGACAGGGGGCGGACGAGCAGTACTTC. It codes for CAISAGQGADEQYF.

This clone was observed a handful of times. The same CDR3 also results from other DNA sequences found in this sample. V gene TRBV30 combines with J gene TRBJ1-5; perhaps TRBD1 as D (5 bases). V lost 2 bases to trimming and J lost 1 base, with 6 bases between them. Germline CDR1 and CDR2: GTSNPN and SVGIG (reference sequence). This CDR3 contains 13 residues. The CDR3: CAWSRDSNQPQHF. CDR3 in DNA: TGTGCCTGGAGTAGGGACAGCAATCAGCCCCAGCATTTT.

This chain connects TRBV28 to TRBJ2-7; TRBD2 matches 13 bases. This CDR3 is built from 22 residues. In germline, CDR1 is MDHEN, CDR2 SYDVKM. V shed 3 bases, J shed 3 bases, and the junction held 23 bases outside the gene matches. CDR3 sequence: CASSFPRASGTSGNFDNYEQYF. The CDR3, as DNA: TGTGCCAGCAGTTTCCCACGAGCCTCCGGGACTAGCGGGAATTTCGACAACTACGAGCAGTACTTC.

V and J are TRBV5-6 and TRBJ2-1; 11 bases map to TRBD1. Trimming at V came to 4 bases and at J to 7 bases, leaving 4 bases not matched to a gene. From germline, CDR1 is SGHDT and CDR2 YYEEEE. The CDR3 extends over 14 amino acids. The chain's CDR3 is CASSLDRGRNEQFF. The CDR3 nucleotides are TGTGCCAGCAGCCTGGACAGGGGGCGGAATGAGCAGTTCTTC.

Details on this clone: The sample contains more than one DNA sequence encoding this CDR3. V gene TRBV18 combines with J gene TRBJ2-7, with TRBD2 as a possible D gene (5 bases). CDR1 KGHSH and CDR2 LQKENI come from the germline V gene. Trimming took 3 bases from V and 2 from J, leaving 14 bases between them. The CDR3 consists of 15 residues. The CDR3 region is CASSPQSGTTYEQYF. The DNA of the CDR3 is TGTGCCAGCTCACCGCAAAGCGGCACCACCTACGAGCAGTACTTC.

This clone was counted a single time. This sequence joins TRBV10-3 and TRBJ2-2, with 9 bases lining up with TRBD2. Germline V lookup: CDR1 ENHRY, CDR2 SYGVKD. V lost 6 bases and J lost 6; bases outside the gene matches: 14. The CDR3 contains 17 residues. CDR3 sequence reads: CAIRGSYGGRAPGELFF. The DNA for the CDR3 is TGTGCCATCAGGGGTTCGTACGGCGGGAGGGCCCCCGGGGAGCTGTTTTTT.

This clone has more than one count but fewer than ten. For the CDR3, the DNA is TGTGCCTGGAGTGCTAATGTAGGGTGGGCCGAAGCTTTCTTT. This gives the protein CAWSANVGWAEAFF. The chain couples TRBV30 to TRBJ1-1; D gene ambiguous. Germline V lookup: CDR1 GTSNPN, CDR2 SVGIG (reference sequence). Between the trimmed V and J ends, which lost 1 base and 8 bases, there was a span of 17 bases. The CDR3 length is 14 residues.

The V gene is TRBV27, the J gene TRBJ2-7; TRBD1 matches 12 bases. This CDR3 contains 15 residues. V was clipped by 6 bases and J by 7 bases; unmatched bases: 10. The germline V gene encodes CDR1 MNHEY and CDR2 SMNVEV (reference sequence). CDR3 DNA: TGTGCCAGCAGGAATCCGGGACAGGGGGCGCAGGAGCAGTACTTC. Translating gives CASRNPGQGAQEQYF.

This chain joins TRBV19 and TRBJ2-1, with 8 bases aligning to TRBD2. Germline V CDR1 and CDR2: LNHDA, SQIVND (reference sequence). This CDR3 spans 16 amino acids. V trimming: 5 bases; J trimming: 4 bases; junction bases outside the gene matches: 10. The CDR3 here is CASSGRLAHKYNEQFF. In DNA, the CDR3 is TGTGCCAGTAGTGGCCGACTAGCGCATAAATACAATGAGCAGTTCTTC.

This sequence joins TRBV10-3 and TRBJ2-3; D is unclear. The V end lost 7 bases, the J end lost 10 bases, and 18 bases lay between the germline ends. The CDR3 is made up of 13 amino acids. In germline, CDR1 is ENHRY, CDR2 SYGVKD. The CDR3 protein is CAITPAPGEAQYF. In nucleotides, the CDR3 is TGTGCCATCACCCCGGCACCCGGCGAGGCGCAGTATTTT.